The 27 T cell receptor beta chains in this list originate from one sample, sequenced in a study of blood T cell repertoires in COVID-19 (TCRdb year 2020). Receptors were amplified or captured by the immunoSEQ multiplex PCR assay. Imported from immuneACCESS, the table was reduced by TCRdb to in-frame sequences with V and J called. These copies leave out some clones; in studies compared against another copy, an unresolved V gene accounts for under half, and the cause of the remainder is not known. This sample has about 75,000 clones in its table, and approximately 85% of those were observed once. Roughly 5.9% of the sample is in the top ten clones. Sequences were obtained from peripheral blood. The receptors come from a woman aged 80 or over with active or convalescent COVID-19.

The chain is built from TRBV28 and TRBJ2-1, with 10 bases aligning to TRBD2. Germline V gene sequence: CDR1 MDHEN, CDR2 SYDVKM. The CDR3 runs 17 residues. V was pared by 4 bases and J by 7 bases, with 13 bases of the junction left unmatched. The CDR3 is CASSSLNLAGVVNEQFF. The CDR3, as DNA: TGTGCCAGCAGTTCTCTTAATCTAGCGGGAGTAGTGAATGAGCAGTTCTTC.

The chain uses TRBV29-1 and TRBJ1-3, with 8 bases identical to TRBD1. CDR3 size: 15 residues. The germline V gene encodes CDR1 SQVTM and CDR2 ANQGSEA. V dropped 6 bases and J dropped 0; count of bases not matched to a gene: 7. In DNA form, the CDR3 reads TGCAGCGTCACCCCCGGACAGGGCTCTGGAAACACCATATATTTT. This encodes CSVTPGQGSGNTIYF.

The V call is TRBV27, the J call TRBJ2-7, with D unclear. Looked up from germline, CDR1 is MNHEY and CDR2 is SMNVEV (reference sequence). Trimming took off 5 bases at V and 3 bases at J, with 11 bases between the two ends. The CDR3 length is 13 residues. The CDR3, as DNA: TGTGCCAGCAGTCCCCACGGTCTCTACGAGCAGTACTTC. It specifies CASSPHGLYEQYF.

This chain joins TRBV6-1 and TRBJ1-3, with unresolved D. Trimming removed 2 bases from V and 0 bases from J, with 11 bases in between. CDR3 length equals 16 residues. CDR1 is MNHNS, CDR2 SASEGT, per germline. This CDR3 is CASSEIGAGSGNTIYF. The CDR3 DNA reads TGTGCCAGCAGTGAAATCGGCGCGGGCTCTGGAAACACCATATATTTT.

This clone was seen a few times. The CDR3 DNA is TGTGCCAGCAGCTTTGGGGTCCTTGGGACAGGGGGTGGTCAGCCCCAGCATTTT. It translates to CASSFGVLGTGGGQPQHF. The genes are TRBV7-9 and TRBJ1-5; the match to TRBD1 covers 11 bases. V gave up 3 bases and J gave up 6 bases; unmatched junction bases: 13. CDR1 and CDR2 from the germline V gene are SEHNR and FQNEAQ (reference sequence). The CDR3 sequence is 18 residues long.

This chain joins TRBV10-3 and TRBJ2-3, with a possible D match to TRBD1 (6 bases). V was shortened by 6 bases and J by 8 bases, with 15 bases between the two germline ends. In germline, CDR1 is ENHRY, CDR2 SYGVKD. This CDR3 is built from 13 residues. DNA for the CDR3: TGTGCCATCAGAGGGGGAATATTCGGTACGCAGTATTTT. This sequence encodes CAIRGGIFGTQYF.

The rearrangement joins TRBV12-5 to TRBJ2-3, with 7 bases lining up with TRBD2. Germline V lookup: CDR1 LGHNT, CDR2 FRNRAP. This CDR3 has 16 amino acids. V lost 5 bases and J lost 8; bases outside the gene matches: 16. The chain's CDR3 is CASGRAPVAGEGTQYF. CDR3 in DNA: TGTGCTAGTGGTCGCGCACCTGTGGCGGGGGAGGGTACGCAGTATTTT.

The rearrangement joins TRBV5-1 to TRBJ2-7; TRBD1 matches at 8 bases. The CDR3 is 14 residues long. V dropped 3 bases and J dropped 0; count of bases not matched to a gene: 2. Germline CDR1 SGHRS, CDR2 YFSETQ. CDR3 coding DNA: TGCGCCAGCAGCTGGACAGGGAACTCCTACGAGCAGTACTTC. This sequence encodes CASSWTGNSYEQYF.

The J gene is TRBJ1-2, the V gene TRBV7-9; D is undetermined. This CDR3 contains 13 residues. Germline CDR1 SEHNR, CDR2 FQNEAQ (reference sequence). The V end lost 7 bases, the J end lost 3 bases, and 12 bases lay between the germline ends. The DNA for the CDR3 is TGTGCCAGCAACAGTTGGGCAGACTATGGCTACACCTTC. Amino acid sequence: CASNSWADYGYTF. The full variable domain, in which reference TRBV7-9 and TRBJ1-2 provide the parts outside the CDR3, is DTGVSQNPRHKITKRGQNVTFRCDPISEHNRLYWYRQTLGQGPEFLTYFQNEAQLEKSRLLSDRFSAERPKGSFSTLEIQRTEQGDSAMYLCASNSWADYGYTFGSGTRLTVV.

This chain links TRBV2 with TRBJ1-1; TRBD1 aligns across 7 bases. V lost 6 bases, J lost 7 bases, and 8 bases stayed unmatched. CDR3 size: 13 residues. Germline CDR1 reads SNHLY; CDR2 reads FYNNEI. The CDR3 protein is CASSDGTVDEAFF. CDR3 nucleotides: TGTGCCAGCAGCGACGGGACAGTTGATGAAGCTTTCTTT.

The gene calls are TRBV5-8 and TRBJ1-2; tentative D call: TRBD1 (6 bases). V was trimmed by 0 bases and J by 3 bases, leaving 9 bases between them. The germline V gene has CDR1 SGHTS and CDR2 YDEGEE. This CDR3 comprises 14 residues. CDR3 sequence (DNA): TGTGCCAGCAGCTTGGGGGACAAACACTATGGCTACACCTTC. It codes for CASSLGDKHYGYTF.

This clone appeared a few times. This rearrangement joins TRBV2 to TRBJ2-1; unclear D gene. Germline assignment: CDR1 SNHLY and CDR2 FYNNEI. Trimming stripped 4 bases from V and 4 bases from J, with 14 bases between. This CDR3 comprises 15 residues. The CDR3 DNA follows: TGTGCCAGCAGTGGGCAGCGCGACGGATACAATGAGCAGTTCTTC. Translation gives CASSGQRDGYNEQFF.

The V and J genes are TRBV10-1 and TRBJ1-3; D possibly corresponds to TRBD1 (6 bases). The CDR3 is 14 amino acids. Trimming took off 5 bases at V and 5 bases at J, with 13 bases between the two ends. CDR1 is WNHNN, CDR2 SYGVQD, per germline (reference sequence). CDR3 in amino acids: CASSTGCKRNTIYF. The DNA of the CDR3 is TGCGCCAGCAGTACAGGGTGTAAGAGAAACACCATATATTTT.

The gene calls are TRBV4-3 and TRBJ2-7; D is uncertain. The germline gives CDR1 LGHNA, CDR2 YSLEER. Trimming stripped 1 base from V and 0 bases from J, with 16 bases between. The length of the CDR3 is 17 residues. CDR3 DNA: TGCGCCAGCAGCCAAGTTGTCGCCGAACGGAGCTCCTACGAGCAGTACTTC. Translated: CASSQVVAERSSYEQYF.

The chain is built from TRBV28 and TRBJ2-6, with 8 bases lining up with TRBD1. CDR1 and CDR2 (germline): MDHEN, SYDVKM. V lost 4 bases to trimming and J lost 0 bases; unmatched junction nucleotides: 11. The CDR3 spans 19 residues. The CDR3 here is CASSSPTTGVTSGANVLTF. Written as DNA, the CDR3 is TGTGCCAGCAGTTCTCCCACGACAGGGGTTACCTCTGGGGCCAACGTCCTGACTTTC.

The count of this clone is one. The CDR3 DNA follows: TGTGCCAGCAGCCCCCCATGGGGGCCCAGCTCCTACGAGCAGTACTTC. Protein product: CASSPPWGPSSYEQYF. This chain uses TRBV7-9 with TRBJ2-7, with a tentative D call TRBD1 (6 bases). The germline V gene encodes CDR1 SEHNR and CDR2 FQNEAQ (reference sequence). The CDR3 has 16 residues. The germline V and J ends were trimmed by 5 bases and 0 bases, with 17 bases remaining between them.

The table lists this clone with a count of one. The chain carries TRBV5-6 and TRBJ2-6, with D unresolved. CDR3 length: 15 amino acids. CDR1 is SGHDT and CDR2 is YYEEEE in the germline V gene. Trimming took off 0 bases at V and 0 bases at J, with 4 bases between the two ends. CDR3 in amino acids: CASSLAGSGANVLTF. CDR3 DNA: TGTGCCAGCAGCTTGGCAGGCTCTGGGGCCAACGTCCTGACTTTC.

In nucleotides, the CDR3 is TGTGCCAGCAGCGTATCACATATGGGAGGGACTAGCGGGGGGAGGAATGAGCAGTTCTTC. As protein: CASSVSHMGGTSGGRNEQFF. V gene TRBV9 combines with J gene TRBJ2-1; TRBD2 agrees at 15 bases. With 1 base clipped from V and 7 bases from J, the junction kept 15 bases outside the gene matches. Germline values: CDR1 SGDLS, CDR2 YYNGEE. The CDR3 consists of 20 residues.

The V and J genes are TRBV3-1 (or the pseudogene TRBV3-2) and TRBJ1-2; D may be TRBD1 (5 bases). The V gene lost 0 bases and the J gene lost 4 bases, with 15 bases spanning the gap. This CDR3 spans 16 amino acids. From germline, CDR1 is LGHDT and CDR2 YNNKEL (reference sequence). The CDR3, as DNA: TGTGCCAGCAGCCAAGATTTACAGGCCGCTATCTATGGCTACACCTTC. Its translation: CASSQDLQAAIYGYTF.

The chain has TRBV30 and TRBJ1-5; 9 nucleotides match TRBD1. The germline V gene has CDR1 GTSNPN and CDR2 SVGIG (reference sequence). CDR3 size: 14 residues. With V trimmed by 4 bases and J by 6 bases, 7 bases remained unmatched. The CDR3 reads CAWMETGGGQPQHF. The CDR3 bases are TGTGCCTGGATGGAAACAGGGGGCGGTCAGCCCCAGCATTTT.

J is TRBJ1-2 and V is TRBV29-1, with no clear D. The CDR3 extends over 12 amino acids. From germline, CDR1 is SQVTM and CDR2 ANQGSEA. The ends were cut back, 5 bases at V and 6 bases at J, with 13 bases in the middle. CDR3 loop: CSVRTGSHGYTF. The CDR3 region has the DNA TGCAGCGTTCGGACGGGATCGCATGGCTACACCTTC.

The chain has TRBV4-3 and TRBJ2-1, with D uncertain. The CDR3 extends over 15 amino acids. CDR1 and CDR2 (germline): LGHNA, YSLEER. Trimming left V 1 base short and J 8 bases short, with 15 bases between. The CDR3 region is CASSQAVVLRDEQFF. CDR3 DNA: TGCGCCAGCAGCCAAGCGGTGGTGCTTAGAGATGAGCAGTTCTTC.

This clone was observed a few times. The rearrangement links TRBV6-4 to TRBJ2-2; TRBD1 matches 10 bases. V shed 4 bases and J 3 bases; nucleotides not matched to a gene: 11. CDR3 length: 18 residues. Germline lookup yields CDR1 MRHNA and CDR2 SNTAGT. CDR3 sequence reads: CASSGTGGLRRDTGELFF. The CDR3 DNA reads TGTGCCAGCAGTGGGACAGGGGGTCTGCGGCGGGACACCGGGGAGCTGTTTTTT.

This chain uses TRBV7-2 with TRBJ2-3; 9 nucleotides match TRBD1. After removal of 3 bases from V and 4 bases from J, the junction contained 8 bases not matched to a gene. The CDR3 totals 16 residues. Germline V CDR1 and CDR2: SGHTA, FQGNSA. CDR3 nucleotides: TGTGCCAGCAGCTTGCTTTGGGACAGGGTATCAGATACGCAGTATTTT. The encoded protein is CASSLLWDRVSDTQYF.

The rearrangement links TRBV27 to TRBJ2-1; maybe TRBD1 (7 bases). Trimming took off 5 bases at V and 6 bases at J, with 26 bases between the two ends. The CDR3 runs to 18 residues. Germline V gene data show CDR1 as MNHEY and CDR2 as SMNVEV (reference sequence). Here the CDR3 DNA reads TGTGCCAGCAGTCGGGGGCCCCGCGGACAGGCCGCCCTCAATGAGCAGTTCTTC. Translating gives CASSRGPRGQAALNEQFF.

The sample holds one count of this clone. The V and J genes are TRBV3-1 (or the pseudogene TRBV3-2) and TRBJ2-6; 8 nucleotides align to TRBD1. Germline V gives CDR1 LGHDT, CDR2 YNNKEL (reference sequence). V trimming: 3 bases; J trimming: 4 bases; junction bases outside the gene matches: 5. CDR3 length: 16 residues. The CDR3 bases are TGTGCCAGCAGCCAGAGGACAGGGACCGGGGCCAACGTCCTGACTTTC. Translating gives CASSQRTGTGANVLTF.

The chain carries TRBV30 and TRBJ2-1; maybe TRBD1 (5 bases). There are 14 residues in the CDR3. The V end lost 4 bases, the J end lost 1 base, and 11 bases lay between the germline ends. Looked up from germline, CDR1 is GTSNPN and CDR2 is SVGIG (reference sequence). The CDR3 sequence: CAWKFPGSYNEQFF. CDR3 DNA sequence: TGTGCCTGGAAGTTTCCAGGGTCCTACAATGAGCAGTTCTTC.